These T cell receptor beta chains were read from a single sample in a study of T cells after yellow fever vaccination. TCRdb re-called the 5' RACE reads through MiXCR, storing one row per CDR3 protein. The table lists a few hundred thousand distinct CDR3 sequences, 10% to 15% of them singletons. The sequences come from CD4+ T cells sorted from PBMCs, collected 45 days after the yellow fever booster vaccination. These receptors were collected from a man under 40 who received the YFV17D yellow fever vaccine. CDR3s include the opening cysteine and the closing phenylalanine or tryptophan. A D gene is named only where the DNA matches it firmly. Clone sizes are given selectively: once, few, many, or a class where the clone is expanded.

clone_size: many; d_call: TRBD2; v_call: TRBV12-5; j_call: TRBJ2-1; cdr3_length: 16; cdr3_aa: CASGLALAGAAYEQFF; cdr3_nt: TGTGCTAGTGGTTTGGCACTAGCGGGAGCAGCGTATGAGCAGTTCTTC
clone_size: NA; d_call: TRBD1; v_call: TRBV5-1; j_call: TRBJ2-1; cdr3_length: 16; cdr3_aa: CASSPQGGKAYNEQFF; cdr3_nt: TGCGCCAGCAGCCCACAGGGGGGCAAAGCCTACAATGAGCAGTTCTTC
clone_size: many; d_call: NA; v_call: TRBV12-3/TRBV12-4; j_call: TRBJ2-7; cdr3_length: 16; cdr3_aa: CASSRKQGAAYYEQYF; cdr3_nt: TGTGCCAGCAGTCGAAAACAGGGCGCAGCATACTACGAGCAGTACTTC
clone_size: few; d_call: NA; v_call: TRBV28; j_call: TRBJ2-7; cdr3_length: 12; cdr3_aa: CASKAWNYEQYF; cdr3_nt: TGTGCCAGCAAGGCCTGGAACTACGAGCAGTACTTC
clone_size: few; d_call: NA; v_call: TRBV20-1; j_call: TRBJ2-7; cdr3_length: 14; cdr3_aa: CSAAPSGLGWEQYF; cdr3_nt: TGCAGTGCCGCCCCCTCGGGACTCGGTTGGGAGCAGTACTTC
clone_size: NA; d_call: TRBD1; v_call: TRBV6-1; j_call: TRBJ2-7; cdr3_length: 14; cdr3_aa: CASRQTGSSYEQYF; cdr3_nt: TGTGCCAGCAGGCAGACAGGGAGCTCCTACGAGCAGTACTTC
clone_size: few; d_call: TRBD2; v_call: TRBV10-1; j_call: TRBJ2-1; cdr3_length: 15; cdr3_aa: CASSKSGVSYNEQFF; cdr3_nt: TGCGCCAGCAGTAAGAGCGGGGTCTCCTACAATGAGCAGTTCTTC
clone_size: NA; d_call: TRBD2; v_call: TRBV5-5; j_call: TRBJ2-5; cdr3_length: 14; cdr3_aa: CASRRLAGGVAQYF; cdr3_nt: TGTGCCAGCAGACGATTAGCGGGAGGTGTGGCCCAGTACTTC
clone_size: few; d_call: TRBD1; v_call: TRBV2; j_call: TRBJ2-3; cdr3_length: 16; cdr3_aa: CASRRDRGRVTDTQYF; cdr3_nt: TGTGCCAGCAGAAGGGACAGGGGGCGCGTCACAGATACGCAGTATTTT
clone_size: few; d_call: NA; v_call: TRBV13; j_call: TRBJ2-1; cdr3_length: 14; cdr3_aa: CASSSPSRNNEQFF; cdr3_nt: TGTGCCAGCAGCTCCCCTTCGCGGAACAATGAGCAGTTCTTC
clone_size: few; d_call: NA; v_call: TRBV20-1; j_call: TRBJ2-7; cdr3_length: 12; cdr3_aa: CSAPGTSYEQYF; cdr3_nt: TGCAGTGCTCCCGGGACCTCCTACGAGCAGTACTTC
clone_size: few; d_call: NA; v_call: TRBV27; j_call: TRBJ2-7; cdr3_length: 11; cdr3_aa: CASRGTYEQYF; cdr3_nt: TGTGCCAGCAGAGGAACCTACGAGCAGTACTTC
clone_size: NA; d_call: TRBD2; v_call: TRBV6-5; j_call: TRBJ2-1; cdr3_length: 18; cdr3_aa: CASTYWSSGRGSYNEQFF; cdr3_nt: TGTGCCAGCACCTACTGGAGTAGCGGGAGAGGCTCCTACAATGAGCAGTTCTTC
clone_size: few; d_call: NA; v_call: TRBV6-6; j_call: TRBJ2-6; cdr3_length: 13; cdr3_aa: CASTNPGANVLTF; cdr3_nt: TGTGCCAGCACCAACCCAGGGGCCAACGTCCTGACTTTC
clone_size: few; d_call: NA; v_call: TRBV7-2; j_call: TRBJ2-7; cdr3_length: 12; cdr3_aa: CASSLGVGEQYF; cdr3_nt: TGTGCCAGCAGCTTAGGGGTCGGGGAGCAGTACTTC
clone_size: few; d_call: TRBD2; v_call: TRBV6-5; j_call: TRBJ2-1; cdr3_length: 16; cdr3_aa: CASSYLGLAGGGEQFF; cdr3_nt: TGTGCCAGCAGTTACCTGGGACTAGCGGGAGGAGGTGAGCAGTTCTTC
clone_size: NA; d_call: NA; v_call: TRBV7-7; j_call: TRBJ2-5; cdr3_length: 17; cdr3_aa: CASSLAGWLAEDETQYF; cdr3_nt: TGTGCTAGCAGCTTAGCCGGCTGGCTAGCCGAGGATGAGACCCAGTACTTC